These T cell receptor beta chains were read from a single sample in a study of T cells expressing NK-cell markers. Following a re-call of the 5' RACE reads, TCRdb has one entry per CDR3 protein and lacks DNA. Here the sample table reports about 260,000 distinct CDR3 sequences. Sample: blood T cells: a sorted CD56 or NKG2C T cell subset, CD4+ or CD8+ T cells, or bulk PBMC T cells (not recorded which). Receptors were obtained from a woman between 18 and 69 years old in good health. CDR3s include the opening cysteine and the closing phenylalanine or tryptophan. Each record gives: V gene, J gene, CDR3 protein.

TRBV5-1,TRBJ2-5,CASSAGLAGGQETQYF
TRBV27,TRBJ2-5,CASSLTGIGYQETQYF
TRBV10-3,TRBJ2-3,CAISTSGANTDTQYF
TRBV4-3,TRBJ2-7,CASSQRGGVNEQYF
TRBV5-1,TRBJ2-2,CASRRGDSNTGELFF
TRBV12-3/TRBV12-4,TRBJ1-1,CASSYRTGKNTEAFF
TRBV4-3,TRBJ1-1,CASSQDLAGAAFF
TRBV3-1,TRBJ2-3,CASSQGSSGQDTQYF
TRBV18,TRBJ2-1,CASSPLRANRLNNEQFF
TRBV6-2/TRBV6-3,TRBJ2-1,CASRPGYNEQFF
TRBV20-1,TRBJ2-7,CSAPSSGGSYEQYF
TRBV5-1,TRBJ1-3,CASSSDGASGNTIYF
TRBV7-2,TRBJ1-2,CASSFSGNGGYGYTF
TRBV4-3,TRBJ2-1,CASSQESPGAFYNEQFF
TRBV12-3/TRBV12-4,TRBJ2-1,CASSQDRVKPNEQFF
TRBV18,TRBJ2-2,CASSLTPGGELFF
TRBV5-1,TRBJ2-5,CASSYSGTSQETQYF
TRBV2,TRBJ2-7,CASSDGGSPINEQYF
TRBV6-2/TRBV6-3,TRBJ2-1,CASSWSTSGRSNEQFF
TRBV20-1,TRBJ1-2,CSATAGRGALVYGYTF
TRBV10-2,TRBJ1-1,CASSRAIIATEAFF
TRBV7-3,TRBJ2-1,CASSLTLAGVNNEQFF
TRBV12-3/TRBV12-4,TRBJ2-7,CASTMGQGYEQYF
TRBV29-1,TRBJ2-6,CSVGGVSSRSGANVLTF